This section outlines one TCR beta chain sequence together with its context. No antigen is known for it. The sample holds no much larger clone one base away, and base qualities are not on file. This record belongs to a study of post-analysis software for immune sequencing data (dated by TCRdb to 2014 to 2015). Background on the whole study: The recorded disease courses included relapsing-remitting, secondary progressive and progressive-relapsing multiple sclerosis, and some patients had no subtype annotation. A subset of samples was prepared in parallel using single-end sample barcoding, then pooled and co-amplified after Illumina adapter ligation. The multiple sclerosis patient repertoires were compared with ten to eleven previously published healthy control repertoires from donors aged 6 to 25 years. Broad study findings and their caveats: Normalized Chao1 diversity was significantly lower in multiple sclerosis patients than controls, suggesting substantial peripheral T-cell clonal expansion. Strong co-clustering of samples prepared in the same batch was shown by direct clustering with F measure, prompting a batch-effect correction. Roughly 5 TRBV segments, including TRBV5-6, TRBV5-1 and TRBV20-1, were significantly more frequent in patients than controls. The control group was slightly older than the multiple sclerosis patient group.

Receptor libraries were prepared by PCR. Sequencing was carried out with an Illumina HiSeq 2500. Unique molecular identifiers were incorporated into TCR beta cDNA libraries to reduce PCR and sequencing biases. Per 1 to 10 million input T cells, 500,000 or so cDNA molecules were obtained, such that each molecule approximated one T cell. Patient libraries were prepared and sequenced with the same protocol used for the earlier healthy control dataset. Samples belonging to the same batch were prepared together, multiplexed and sequenced on a shared HiSeq lane. In the authors' own workflow: Raw barcoded reads were processed with MIGEC, discarding single-read molecular identifier groups before consensus assembly and CDR3 extraction. Clonotype tables were post-analysed with VDJtools, and diversity was normalized by down-sampling all datasets to the smallest sample size. Repertoire overlap clustering matched CDR3 amino acid but not nucleotide sequences to correct batch-related cross-sample contamination. TCRdb took the public reads, trimmed them with fastp at Q25, ran MiXCR for clone calling and kept in-frame beta chains. Each entry merges the rows of one CDR3 protein and shows their most common DNA and genes. The V and J calls and clone size are TCRdb's, not the authors'. The sample data list some 800,000 distinct CDR3 sequences, and about 45% of these were observed just once. Clones ranked in the top ten supply roughly 4.9% of the sample.

Trimming removed 0 bases from V and 4 bases from J, leaving 15 bases between the germline ends. The CDR3, cysteine through phenylalanine, is 16 amino acids long. Left in the record is the CDR3 DNA by itself, 48 bases read in frame from the first base. Looking up the germline V gene yields CDR1 SGHRS and CDR2 YFSETQ. To demonstrate the VDJtools post-analysis software, the study profiled TCR beta repertoires from the peripheral blood of about 13 young patients with multiple sclerosis. Multiple sclerosis patients were children and adolescents aged roughly 6 to 17 years. Sequenced input: blood. The sequence came from a girl between 5 and 17 years old with multiple sclerosis. Here the chain combines TRBV5-1 and TRBJ2-3; the D gene is perhaps TRBD1, on 5 matching bases. The CDR3 protein is CASSLEGRTRADTQYF. The nucleotide sequence is given as TGCGCCAGCAGCTTGGAGGGGCGGACACGAGCAGATACGCAGTATTTT.